One sample yielded the 3 T cell receptor beta chains listed below, sequenced in a study of T cell responses to AZD1222 COVID-19 vaccine. Measured with immunoSEQ multiplex PCR; TCRdb has only the in-frame clones, and not every one. Of around 75,000 clones in the sample, roughly 85% were seen once. The sequencing used peripheral blood, collected on day 0 of AZD1222 vaccination. The source is an adult in good health.

The chain employs TRBV7-3 and TRBJ1-4; a possible D gene is TRBD1 (6 bases). The CDR3 runs to 16 residues. Germline assignment: CDR1 SGHTA and CDR2 FQGTGA. With 1 base removed from V and 8 bases from J, the gap between germline ends came to 17 bases. The CDR3, as DNA: TGTGCCAGCAGCTTAAACGCACAGGGCTTGGGAGAAAAACTGTTTTTT. Protein sequence: CASSLNAQGLGEKLFF.

The table lists this clone with a few counts. The rearrangement uses TRBV6-2 or TRBV6-3 and TRBJ2-1; 13 bases align to TRBD2. Per the germline V gene, CDR1 is MNHEY and CDR2 is SVGEGT. J was trimmed by 13 bases and V by 4 bases; bases with no gene match: 10. There are 15 residues in the CDR3. CDR3 coding DNA: TGTGCCAGCAGTTGGCTCTCCGGGACTAGCGGGATCCAGTTCTTC. As protein: CASSWLSGTSGIQFF.

The chain employs TRBV25-1 and TRBJ1-5; 7 bases agree with TRBD1. Germline V CDR1 and CDR2: MGHDK, SYGVNS. The CDR3 contains 16 residues. Trimming at V came to 6 bases and at J to 0 bases, leaving 8 bases not matched to a gene. CDR3 protein: CASSAGGSGSNQPQHF. DNA for the CDR3: TGTGCCAGCAGCGCAGGGGGTTCTGGTAGCAATCAGCCCCAGCATTTT.